Each of the 12 T cell receptor beta chains below was sequenced from the same sample in a study of Tregs in tolerant kidney transplant recipients. The data were produced by immunoSEQ multiplex PCR, yet TCRdb's version contains in-frame clones alone and is incomplete. Counted here are around 50,000 clones, 80% to 90% occurring once; the ten biggest clones make up roughly 5.2%. Specimen: CD4+ T cells from blood. These receptors were taken from a human donor in good health.

V and J are TRBV6-4 and TRBJ2-2, with 9 nucleotides matching TRBD2. Germline V gene sequence: CDR1 MRHNA, CDR2 SNTAGT. The CDR3 runs 18 residues. With V trimmed by 2 bases and J by 2 bases, 9 bases remained unmatched. The CDR3 sequence: CASSDTLRAGGNTGELFF. The CDR3 nucleotides read TGTGCCAGCAGTGACACCTTACGAGCGGGGGGAAACACCGGGGAGCTGTTTTTT.

This chain links TRBV7-2 with TRBJ2-3, with D unresolved. The CDR3 totals 14 residues. The V end was cut by 1 base, the J end by 2 bases, with 7 bases between. Germline V gives CDR1 SGHTA, CDR2 FQGNSA. The CDR3 bases are TGTGCCAGCAGCTTAGGGCACCCCACAGATACGCAGTATTTT. Encoded protein: CASSLGHPTDTQYF.

The V call is TRBV5-1, the J call TRBJ1-5; D not resolved. The V end lost 7 bases, the J end lost 5 bases, and 34 bases lay between the germline ends. The V gene's germline CDR1 is SGHRS and CDR2 YFSETQ. CDR3 size: 20 residues. The CDR3 loop is CASRFRQEHSPSLQYQPQHF. The DNA of the CDR3 is TGCGCCAGCCGGTTCCGGCAGGAGCACTCCCCTAGTCTTCAATATCAGCCCCAGCATTTT. The variable domain in full, completed from reference TRBV5-1 and TRBJ1-5, reads KAGVTQTPRYLIKTRGQQVTLSCSPISGHRSVSWYQQTPGQGLQFLFEYFSETQRNKGNFPGRFSGRQFSNSRSEMNVSTLELGDSALYLCASRFRQEHSPSLQYQPQHFGDGTRLSIL.

The chain combines TRBV6-1 with TRBJ1-1; D is perhaps TRBD1 (5 bases). The CDR3 has 14 amino acids. The germline V gene encodes CDR1 MNHNS and CDR2 SASEGT. The V gene lost 8 bases and the J gene lost 0 bases, with 13 bases spanning the gap. The CDR3 nucleotides read TGTGCCAGCCATCTTGACAGTATGAACACTGAAGCTTTCTTT. Its protein is CASHLDSMNTEAFF.

The chain employs TRBV29-1 and TRBJ2-2, with D maybe TRBD1 (5 bases). The CDR3 loop spans 13 amino acids. The V end was cut by 6 bases, the J end by 4 bases, with 12 bases between. Germline CDR1 SQVTM, CDR2 ANQGSEA. The CDR3 loop reads CSVVRGFTGELFF. The CDR3 DNA is TGCAGCGTCGTAAGGGGATTCACCGGGGAGCTGTTTTTT.

The CDR3 reads CASSLNLDRTSGYTF. The CDR3 region has the DNA TGCGCCAGCAGCTTGAACCTAGACCGTACGTCTGGCTACACCTTC. The V gene is TRBV5-1, the J gene TRBJ1-2, with no clear D. Trimming took 1 base from V and 7 from J, leaving 17 bases between them. Germline CDR1 and CDR2: SGHRS and YFSETQ. This CDR3 spans 15 amino acids.

The chain has TRBV5-1 and TRBJ2-1; no reliable D call. V lost 5 bases, J lost 3 bases, and 18 bases lay in between. This CDR3 spans 16 amino acids. Germline V gene data show CDR1 as SGHRS and CDR2 as YFSETQ. CDR3 protein: CASSRSPPPDYNEQFF. CDR3 nucleotides: TGCGCCAGCAGTCGAAGTCCTCCCCCAGACTACAATGAGCAGTTCTTC. The variable domain in full, completed from reference TRBV5-1 and TRBJ2-1, reads KAGVTQTPRYLIKTRGQQVTLSCSPISGHRSVSWYQQTPGQGLQFLFEYFSETQRNKGNFPGRFSGRQFSNSRSEMNVSTLELGDSALYLCASSRSPPPDYNEQFFGPGTRLTVL.

V is TRBV6-1 and J is TRBJ1-2; tentative D call: TRBD1 (6 bases). V was shortened by 2 bases and J by 8 bases, with 9 bases between the two germline ends. The CDR3 consists of 12 residues. Germline V gene lookup returns CDR1 MNHNS and CDR2 SASEGT. CDR3 sequence (DNA): TGTGCCAGCAGTGAATCAGGGGTAGGCTACACCTTC. It encodes CASSESGVGYTF.

CDR3 DNA: TGTGCCACCCCCCGGTCGCCCGGGCAACGTCAGCCCCAGCATTTT. It yields the protein CATPRSPGQRQPQHF. The rearrangement uses TRBV12-1 and TRBJ1-5. TRBV12-1 is recorded as a pseudogene. This CDR3 spans 15 amino acids.

This chain connects TRBV4-3 to TRBJ2-1; possibly TRBD1 for D (6 bases). The CDR3 is 13 residues long. Germline V gives CDR1 LGHNA, CDR2 YSLEER. Trimming pared 1 base from V and 12 bases from J, leaving 13 bases between. DNA of the CDR3: TGCGCCAGCAGCCAAGGGCAGGGGATGGGGCAGTTCTTC. Encoded protein: CASSQGQGMGQFF.

The DNA for the CDR3 is TGCGCCAGCAGCTTGGAGGATGGCTATGGCTACACCTTC. It codes for CASSLEDGYGYTF. The V and J genes are TRBV5-1 and TRBJ1-2; D gene unclear. Germline-derived CDR1 and CDR2 are SGHRS and YFSETQ. The CDR3 spans 13 residues. V was clipped by 0 bases and J by 4 bases, with 7 bases between them.

The V call is TRBV19, the J call TRBJ2-4; D unresolved. CDR3 length: 15 amino acids. Looked up from germline, CDR1 is LNHDA and CDR2 is SQIVND (reference sequence). V lost 7 bases and J lost 0, with 13 bases in between. DNA of the CDR3: TGTGCCAGTACTTCGTGGGCTCTAGCCAAAAACATTCAGTACTTC. Amino acid sequence: CASTSWALAKNIQYF.